The 18 T cell receptor beta chains in this list originate from one sample, sequenced in a study of cytomegalovirus exposure and HLA in healthy donors. PCR employed 60 Vbeta and 13 Jbeta primers. Some clones are missing from TCRdb's copy, which holds only in-frame ones; the method was immunoSEQ multiplex PCR. This sample yields 170,000 or so clones, of which around 75% are seen a single time; around 3% belongs to the top ten. Sequenced sample: PBMCs. All receptors derive from a male donor in good health and CMV-seronegative.

The chain employs TRBV5-4 and TRBJ2-2, with TRBD2 matching 10 bases. The CDR3 is 16 amino acids. With V trimmed by 0 bases and J by 7 bases, 6 bases remained unmatched. The germline V gene encodes CDR1 SGHNT and CDR2 YYREEE (reference sequence). CDR3 nucleotide sequence: TGTGCCAGCAGCTTGGCACTAGCGGGGCGAGGCGGGGAGCTGTTTTTT. Residues: CASSLALAGRGGELFF.

V usage is TRBV7-8 and J usage is TRBJ2-7; D might be TRBD2 (7 bases). The germline CDR1 and CDR2 sequences are SGHVS and FQNEAQ. V was clipped by 1 base and J by 1 base, with 11 bases between them. This CDR3 is built from 15 residues. CDR3 coding DNA: TGTGCCAGCAGCTTAGGCGGGGGCAGGTCCTACGAGCAGTACTTC. Translation gives CASSLGGGRSYEQYF. The full variable domain, rest sourced from reference TRBV7-8 and TRBJ2-7, is GAGVSQSPRYKVAKRGQDVALRCDPISGHVSLFWYQQALGQGPEFLTYFQNEAQLDKSGLPSDRFFAERPEGSVSTLKIQRTQQEDSAVYLCASSLGGGRSYEQYFGPGTRLTVT.

This clone appeared a single time. The rearrangement links TRBV11-2 to TRBJ2-5, with 8 bases fitting TRBD2. Germline V gives CDR1 SGHAT, CDR2 FQNNGV. There are 14 residues in the CDR3. V was clipped by 5 bases and J by 3 bases; unmatched bases: 5. The CDR3 DNA reads TGTGCCAGCAGCAACCGAGCGGGGGAAGAGACCCAGTACTTC. Protein sequence: CASSNRAGEETQYF.

The chain couples TRBV5-5 to TRBJ2-7; 7 nucleotides agree with TRBD1. Germline CDR1 is SGHKS and CDR2 is YYEKEE (reference sequence). V shed 2 bases, J shed 9 bases, and the junction held 8 bases outside the gene matches. This CDR3 is built from 13 residues. The CDR3 sequence is CASSFGVRDRQYF. CDR3 coding DNA: TGTGCCAGCAGCTTCGGTGTCCGGGACAGGCAGTACTTC.

The rearrangement uses TRBV15 and TRBJ1-5; no clear D gene. Germline-derived CDR1 and CDR2 are LNHNV and YYDKDF (reference sequence). The CDR3 extends over 15 amino acids. The V end lost 3 bases, the J end lost 5 bases, and 14 bases lay between the germline ends. CDR3 bases: TGTGCCACCAGCAGGTCGACGGAGCGCGATCAGCCCCAGCATTTT. The encoded protein is CATSRSTERDQPQHF.

The chain uses TRBV30 and TRBJ1-5, with D possibly TRBD1 on 5 matching bases. Trimming took off 5 bases at V and 0 bases at J, with 11 bases between the two ends. CDR1 and CDR2 (germline): GTSNPN, SVGIG (reference sequence). The CDR3 runs to 14 residues. CDR3 amino acids: CAWAQGFSNQPQHF. DNA for the CDR3: TGTGCCTGGGCCCAGGGATTTAGCAATCAGCCCCAGCATTTT.

The gene calls are TRBV28 and TRBJ1-2; 8 bases line up with TRBD1. The CDR3 consists of 14 residues. V shed 2 bases and J 3 bases; nucleotides not matched to a gene: 2. Germline V gene lookup returns CDR1 MDHEN and CDR2 SYDVKM. CDR3 DNA: TGTGCCAGCAGTTTAGGGGACAGGTACTATGGCTACACCTTC. Encoded protein: CASSLGDRYYGYTF.

In this sample, this clone turned up once. The gene calls are TRBV10-3 and TRBJ2-1; perhaps TRBD1 as D (6 bases). V was shortened by 7 bases and J by 6 bases, with 19 bases between the two germline ends. Looked up from germline, CDR1 is ENHRY and CDR2 is SYGVKD. The CDR3 totals 15 residues. The CDR3 spells CAITPQGPPPNEQFF. CDR3 nucleotides: TGTGCCATCACCCCACAGGGACCACCTCCCAATGAGCAGTTCTTC.

The J gene is TRBJ2-1, the V gene TRBV9; D is undetermined. CDR1 is SGDLS, CDR2 YYNGEE, per germline. V was shortened by 3 bases and J by 6 bases, with 16 bases between the two germline ends. The CDR3 sequence is 15 residues long. The chain's CDR3 is CASSALGNEGNEQFF. For the CDR3, the DNA is TGTGCCAGCAGCGCTCTGGGCAATGAAGGCAATGAGCAGTTCTTC.

The chain is built from TRBV5-1 and TRBJ2-1; possibly TRBD1 for D (6 bases). The V and J ends lost 4 bases and 4 bases respectively, with 12 bases between them. The CDR3 extends over 14 amino acids. Per germline, CDR1 SGHRS and CDR2 YFSETQ. The CDR3 DNA is TGCGCCAGCAGCGGGGGCTCCATGTACAATGAGCAGTTCTTC. This sequence encodes CASSGGSMYNEQFF.

This clone was detected a few times. V and J are TRBV11-3 and TRBJ2-3, with TRBD1 matching over 7 bases. This CDR3 comprises 15 residues. V lost 5 bases to trimming and J lost 9 bases; unmatched junction nucleotides: 14. From germline, CDR1 is SGHNT and CDR2 YENEEA. CDR3 sequence: CASSQGITGEKTQYF. The CDR3 bases are TGTGCCAGCAGCCAGGGTATTACAGGGGAGAAGACGCAGTATTTT.

The table lists this clone with a few counts. The V gene is TRBV28, the J gene TRBJ1-5; 7 bases are a match to TRBD1. Germline V gene lookup returns CDR1 MDHEN and CDR2 SYDVKM. There are 15 residues in the CDR3. V lost 6 bases and J lost 2; bases outside the gene matches: 7. The CDR3 reads CASRGFGTGNQPQHF. CDR3 nucleotide sequence: TGTGCCAGCAGGGGGTTTGGGACAGGCAATCAGCCCCAGCATTTT.

The chain recombines TRBV7-9 with TRBJ1-5; 7 bases map to TRBD1. The V and J ends lost 0 bases and 0 bases, in that order; junction bases with no gene match: 5. Per germline, CDR1 SEHNR and CDR2 FQNEAQ (reference sequence). CDR3 size: 17 residues. CDR3 coding DNA: TGTGCCAGCAGCTTAGCCCCTAGACAGGGTAGCAATCAGCCCCAGCATTTT. It specifies CASSLAPRQGSNQPQHF.

This CDR3 is CAISRDTEGYTF. Written as DNA, the CDR3 is TGTGCCATCAGCCGGGACACGGAAGGCTACACCTTC. The V call is TRBV10-3, the J call TRBJ1-2; a possible D gene is TRBD1 (6 bases). Germline-derived CDR1 and CDR2 are ENHRY and SYGVKD. This CDR3 contains 12 residues. V lost 6 bases and J 8 bases, leaving 13 bases between the germline ends.

This clone has just one count. V and J are TRBV28 and TRBJ1-2; D remains unclear. This CDR3 comprises 12 residues. The germline gives CDR1 MDHEN, CDR2 SYDVKM. The V gene lost 7 bases and the J gene lost 3 bases, with 9 bases spanning the gap. CDR3 sequence (DNA): TGTGCCAGCAACCGGGTTTACTATGGCTACACCTTC. It yields the protein CASNRVYYGYTF.

This clone was picked up a small number of times. V gene TRBV9 combines with J gene TRBJ2-3; D is undetermined. The germline V and J ends were trimmed by 2 bases and 2 bases, with 9 bases remaining between them. CDR3 length: 14 residues. Germline CDR1 and CDR2: SGDLS and YYNGEE. For the CDR3, the DNA is TGTGCCAGCAGCGTGGGCTTATACACAGATACGCAGTATTTT. Amino acids: CASSVGLYTDTQYF.

The count of this clone is one. This chain links TRBV30 with TRBJ2-2; D is undetermined. CDR1 GTSNPN and CDR2 SVGIG come from the germline V gene (reference sequence). The V gene lost 2 bases and the J gene lost 6 bases, with 4 bases spanning the gap. The CDR3 is 11 residues long. This chain's CDR3 is CAWSIAGELFF. As DNA, the CDR3 is TGTGCCTGGAGTATCGCCGGGGAGCTGTTTTTT.

This clone came up once. The rearrangement uses TRBV7-9 and TRBJ2-7; D call uncertain. Germline V CDR1 and CDR2: SEHNR, FQNEAQ (reference sequence). The CDR3 length is 15 residues. V was shortened by 5 bases and J by 0 bases, with 14 bases between the two germline ends. The CDR3 here is CASSQNSEPSYEQYF. CDR3 coding DNA: TGTGCCAGCAGCCAAAACAGTGAACCCTCCTACGAGCAGTACTTC.